Listed here are 26 T cell receptor beta chains from one sample, sequenced in a study of beta chain features in type 1 diabetes. Antigens of these TCRs are unknown. Broader study findings: Type 1 diabetes patients had TCRB CDR3s that were shorter (moderately but significantly so) in all four CD4+ subsets.

Expressed TCRB transcripts were sequenced because the entire RNA isolate underwent reverse transcription. This table comes from immunoSEQ multiplex PCR, and its TCRdb copy is limited to in-frame clones, with some not included. The sample comprises about 130,000 clones, approximately 9% of which are singletons, and around 0.79% rests with the top ten. Sequencing was performed on central memory CD4+ T cells from blood. The receptors were sampled from a young man with type 1 diabetes.

This clone was counted between two and nine times. This rearrangement joins TRBV6-5 to TRBJ2-2; D possibly corresponds to TRBD1 (5 bases). V was clipped by 8 bases and J by 0 bases, with 7 bases between them. CDR1 MNHEY and CDR2 SVGAGI come from the germline V gene. The CDR3 spans 13 residues. CDR3 sequence (DNA): TGTGCCAGCTGGACACCGAACACCGGGGAGCTGTTTTTT. Translating it yields CASWTPNTGELFF.

The J gene is TRBJ1-1, the V gene TRBV5-1, with 8 bases lining up with TRBD1. Trimming took 0 bases from V and 10 from J; bases not matched to a gene: 11. The CDR3 loop spans 15 amino acids. CDR1 and CDR2 (germline): SGHRS, YFSETQ. This CDR3 is CASSLESGGVSGAFF. CDR3 DNA: TGCGCCAGCAGCTTGGAGTCAGGGGGCGTATCTGGAGCTTTCTTT.

This clone was observed a few times. The chain recombines TRBV18 with TRBJ2-5; D might be TRBD2 (6 bases). The germline V gene has CDR1 KGHSH and CDR2 LQKENI. V was trimmed by 6 bases and J by 4 bases, leaving 12 bases between them. This CDR3 contains 13 residues. In DNA, the CDR3 is TGTGCCAGCTCTTCGACCGGGGGAGAGACCCAGTACTTC. Its translation: CASSSTGGETQYF. The full variable domain, in which reference TRBV18 and TRBJ2-5 provide the parts outside the CDR3, is NAGVMQNPRHLVRRRGQEARLRCSPMKGHSHVYWYRQLPEEGLKFMVYLQKENIIDESGMPKERFSAEFPKEGPSILRIQQVVRGDSAAYFCASSSTGGETQYFGPGTRLLVL.

In its sample, this clone was seen a few times. The CDR3 DNA follows: TGTGCCAGCTCACCATCGGCTAGCCGCACAGATACGCAGTATTTT. It yields the protein CASSPSASRTDTQYF. The chain employs TRBV18 and TRBJ2-3, with a tentative D call TRBD2 (5 bases). This CDR3 has 15 residues. V lost 2 bases and J lost 1, with 10 bases in between. CDR1 is KGHSH, CDR2 LQKENI, per germline.

On this clone itself: At one boundary the junction diverges from the germline segment, which might be a read error. The chain links TRBV7-7 to TRBJ2-3; D is possibly TRBD2 (6 bases). Germline V gives CDR1 SSHAT, CDR2 FNYEAQ (reference sequence). The CDR3 consists of 13 residues. CDR3 nucleotide sequence: TGTGCTAGCAGCTTAGCGGAGGCAGATACGCAGTATTTT. Protein: CASSLAEADTQYF. The variable domain in full, completed from reference TRBV7-7 and TRBJ2-3, reads GAGVSQSPRYKVTKRGQDVTLRCDPISSHATLYWYQQALGQGPEFLTYFNYEAQPDKSGLPSDRFSAERPEGSISTLTIQRTEQRDSAMYRCASSLAEADTQYFGPGTRLTVL.

This clone appeared a few times. V gene TRBV11-2 combines with J gene TRBJ1-1; D not resolved. Germline CDR1 and CDR2: SGHAT and FQNNGV. This CDR3 spans 11 amino acids. Trimming removed 3 bases from V and 6 bases from J, with 5 bases in between. CDR3 loop: CASSFSAEAFF. CDR3 DNA sequence: TGTGCCAGCAGCTTTAGCGCTGAAGCTTTCTTT. Based on the CDR3 plus reference TRBV11-2 and TRBJ1-1, the full variable domain is EAGVAQSPRYKIIEKRQSVAFWCNPISGHATLYWYQQILGQGPKLLIQFQNNGVVDDSQLPKDRFSAERLKGVDSTLKIQPAKLEDSAVYLCASSFSAEAFFGQGTRLTVV.

The rearrangement uses TRBV6-6 and TRBJ1-2; maybe TRBD1 (6 bases). The CDR3 spans 11 residues. CDR1 and CDR2 from the germline V gene are MNHNY and SVGAGI (reference sequence). The V and J ends lost 6 bases and 6 bases respectively, with 8 bases between them. As DNA, the CDR3 is TGTGCCAGCAGGGCAGGGGATGGCTACACCTTC. Translating it yields CASRAGDGYTF.

This clone was picked up a small number of times. V gene TRBV9 combines with J gene TRBJ1-2, with D possibly being TRBD1 (6 bases). From germline, CDR1 is SGDLS and CDR2 YYNGEE. The CDR3 runs 13 residues. The V and J ends lost 0 bases and 4 bases respectively, with 7 bases between them. CDR3 sequence reads: CASSVVGGYGYTF. The CDR3 DNA reads as TGTGCCAGCAGCGTAGTAGGGGGCTATGGCTACACCTTC.

In this sample, this clone turned up a few times. The CDR3 region has the DNA TGTGCCAGCAGCCAAGGAGTGAGCTCCTATAATTCACCCCTCCACTTT. Encoded protein: CASSQGVSSYNSPLHF. The chain couples TRBV4-2 to TRBJ1-6, with unresolved D. V was clipped by 1 base and J by 0 bases, with 7 bases between them. CDR1 and CDR2 (germline): LGHNA, YNFKEQ. The CDR3 consists of 16 residues.

This clone occurred a few times. The chain is built from TRBV27 and TRBJ2-3; 7 nucleotides match TRBD2. The CDR3 spans 13 residues. V trimming: 7 bases; J trimming: 4 bases; junction bases outside the gene matches: 5. The germline gives CDR1 MNHEY, CDR2 SMNVEV (reference sequence). In DNA form, the CDR3 reads TGTGCCAGCAAAGCGGGGAACTCAGATACGCAGTATTTT. Protein: CASKAGNSDTQYF.

This clone has only a few counts. This chain connects TRBV10-3 to TRBJ2-7; tentatively, D is TRBD1 (5 bases). Trimming took 6 bases from V and 2 from J, leaving 14 bases between them. CDR3 length: 14 residues. Germline-derived CDR1 and CDR2 are ENHRY and SYGVKD. As DNA, the CDR3 is TGTGCCATCAGCGCCCAGGAAGGGGCCTACGAGCAGTACTTC. Its protein is CAISAQEGAYEQYF.

This clone turned up a few times. The chain carries TRBV30 and TRBJ2-7; D is undetermined. Trimming stripped 2 bases from V and 3 bases from J, with 5 bases between. The CDR3 has 11 residues. The V gene's germline CDR1 is GTSNPN and CDR2 SVGIG (reference sequence). The CDR3 sequence: CAWSLGYEQYF. The CDR3 nucleotides read TGTGCCTGGAGTCTAGGCTACGAGCAGTACTTC.

The chain combines TRBV29-1 with TRBJ2-1, with D possibly being TRBD2 (5 bases). Trimming removed 5 bases from V and 4 bases from J, with 9 bases in between. Per germline, CDR1 SQVTM and CDR2 ANQGSEA. The CDR3 totals 12 residues. This chain's CDR3 is CSVSRGYNEQFF. CDR3 bases: TGCAGCGTTTCCCGCGGGTACAATGAGCAGTTCTTC.

There are a few counts of this clone. V is TRBV7-9 and J is TRBJ2-7; 7 positions match TRBD2. The CDR3 contains 14 residues. The J segment lost 7 bases and the V segment lost 4 bases, leaving 10 bases of the junction unmatched. CDR1 and CDR2 from the germline V gene are SEHNR and FQNEAQ (reference sequence). CDR3 region: CASSSTGGLGEQYF. DNA of the CDR3: TGTGCCAGCAGCTCCACCGGGGGGTTAGGGGAGCAGTACTTC.

This clone was counted only a few times. This sequence joins TRBV9 and TRBJ2-1; weak D call: TRBD1 (5 bases). Germline-derived CDR1 and CDR2 are SGDLS and YYNGEE. CDR3 length: 16 residues. Deletions cut 3 bases from V and 6 bases from J, with 19 bases between. CDR3 bases: TGTGCCAGCAGCGCCCAAATTGGGCAGGGTTCCAATGAGCAGTTCTTC. This encodes CASSAQIGQGSNEQFF. Filled out from reference TRBV9 and TRBJ2-1, the complete variable domain reads DSGVTQTPKHLITATGQRVTLRCSPRSGDLSVYWYQQSLDQGLQFLIQYYNGEERAKGNILERFSAQQFPDLHSELNLSSLELGDSALYFCASSAQIGQGSNEQFFGPGTRLTVL.

The J gene is TRBJ2-1, the V gene TRBV7-9; 10 nucleotides align to TRBD2. The CDR3 sequence is 17 residues long. Germline V gene sequence: CDR1 SEHNR, CDR2 FQNEAQ (reference sequence). V shed 5 bases and J 1 base; nucleotides not matched to a gene: 8. CDR3 bases: TGTGCCAGCAGCCCGACGAAACTAGCGGGGTCCTACAATGAGCAGTTCTTC. Translating gives CASSPTKLAGSYNEQFF.

V usage is TRBV11-2 and J usage is TRBJ2-5, with 10 positions matching TRBD1. This CDR3 contains 14 residues. V lost 3 bases to trimming and J lost 3 bases; unmatched junction nucleotides: 1. From germline, CDR1 is SGHAT and CDR2 FQNNGV. The CDR3 DNA sequence: TGTGCCAGCAGCTTCGGGACAGGGGAAGAGACCCAGTACTTC. Translation: CASSFGTGEETQYF.

The DNA for the CDR3 is TGTGCCAGCGGGGACAGCCCAGCTGTTACGCAGTATTTT. As protein: CASGDSPAVTQYF. This chain links TRBV21-1 with TRBJ2-3; the table calls TRBD1, which could not be checked here. TRBV21-1 is a documented pseudogene. This CDR3 spans 13 amino acids.

The chain uses TRBV29-1 and TRBJ1-5; unclear D gene. Germline V lookup: CDR1 SQVTM, CDR2 ANQGSEA. This CDR3 spans 14 amino acids. Trimming took off 6 bases at V and 1 base at J, with 13 bases between the two ends. Written as DNA, the CDR3 is TGCAGCGTCCCGTTATCAGGAAGCAATCAGCCCCAGCATTTT. This translates into CSVPLSGSNQPQHF. Drawing the rest from reference TRBV29-1 and TRBJ1-5, the complete variable domain is SAVISQKPSRDICQRGTSLTIQCQVDSQVTMMFWYRQQPGQSLTLIATANQGSEATYESGFVIDKFPISRPNLTFSTLTVSNMSPEDSSIYLCSVPLSGSNQPQHFGDGTRLSIL.

The CDR3, as DNA: TGTGCCAGCAGCCCCCCTTGGAGCGAGCAGTTCTTC. Amino acids: CASSPPWSEQFF. The chain joins TRBV7-2 to TRBJ2-1; D remains ambiguous. This CDR3 has 12 residues. With 5 bases removed from V and 10 bases from J, the gap between germline ends came to 12 bases. CDR1 SGHTA and CDR2 FQGNSA come from the germline V gene.

This rearrangement joins TRBV5-6 to TRBJ1-2, with a weak D call TRBD1 (5 bases). This CDR3 comprises 13 residues. CDR1 is SGHDT and CDR2 is YYEEEE in the germline V gene. V lost 1 base and J lost 4, with 8 bases in between. The CDR3 here is CASSLNGGYGYTF. In DNA, the CDR3 is TGTGCCAGCAGCTTGAACGGGGGCTATGGCTACACCTTC.

The chain combines TRBV7-3 with TRBJ1-5; the match to TRBD1 covers 7 bases. The CDR3 totals 15 residues. CDR1 SGHTA and CDR2 FQGTGA come from the germline V gene. V trimming: 5 bases; J trimming: 7 bases; junction bases outside the gene matches: 11. CDR3 loop: CASSPTDRDGQPQHF. CDR3 nucleotide sequence: TGTGCCAGCAGCCCGACAGACAGGGATGGGCAGCCCCAGCATTTT.

This clone was seen a few times. The rearrangement links TRBV5-1 to TRBJ2-3; D is ambiguous. The CDR3 spans 11 residues. Germline V CDR1 and CDR2: SGHRS, YFSETQ. Trimming took 3 bases from V and 4 from J, leaving 3 bases between them. The CDR3 DNA is TGCGCCAGCAGCTCGGCAGATACGCAGTATTTT. This sequence encodes CASSSADTQYF.

Notes on this clone: Other DNA sequences in this sample translate to the same CDR3. V usage is TRBV7-3 and J usage is TRBJ1-1; TRBD1 aligns across 7 bases. Germline CDR1 reads SGHTA; CDR2 reads FQGTGA. V was pared by 0 bases and J by 3 bases, with 1 base of the junction left unmatched. The CDR3 contains 14 residues. The CDR3 loop is CASSLTGGDTEAFF. The CDR3 DNA follows: TGTGCCAGCAGCTTAACAGGGGGCGACACTGAAGCTTTCTTT.

The chain joins TRBV18 to TRBJ2-7; TRBD1 might be the D (6 bases). Germline loops: CDR1 KGHSH, CDR2 LQKENI. Trimming stripped 5 bases from V and 3 bases from J, with 20 bases between. CDR3 length: 16 amino acids. The CDR3 DNA sequence: TGTGCCAGCTCATCGATCTCCGGGACAACCGTCTACGAGCAGTACTTC. This codes for CASSSISGTTVYEQYF.

This clone was observed a few times. The rearrangement links TRBV20-1 to TRBJ2-1; tentatively, D is TRBD1 (5 bases). Trimming removed 5 bases at V and 5 bases at J, with 7 bases between. The germline CDR1 and CDR2 sequences are DFQATT and SNEGSKA (reference sequence). This CDR3 has 11 residues. The CDR3 loop is CSAPDNNEQFF. The CDR3 bases are TGCAGTGCTCCGGACAACAATGAGCAGTTCTTC.